This is a list of T cell receptor beta chains from one sample in a study of T cells after yellow fever vaccination. TCRdb re-derived calls from the 5' RACE reads in MiXCR, one entry per CDR3 protein. Of 360,000 or so distinct CDR3 sequences in the sample, roughly 10% were seen once. Sequenced material: PBMCs, taken on the day of the first yellow fever vaccination. The source of these receptors is a man aged 18 to 29 who received the YFV17D yellow fever vaccine. Both conserved end residues are trimmed from each CDR3. The size field is filled for only some rows; it gives once, few, many or a size class.

cdr3_aa v_call clone_size
ASSYAAYGYT TRBV6-2/TRBV6-3 few
ASDDRWGTQNTEAF TRBV19 NA
ASSVGYSPYGYT TRBV9 NA
ASSGQRGDTQY TRBV6-4 few
ASSYSRESYGYT TRBV6-5 NA
ASSLWEPSTTDTQY TRBV7-8 few
ASNLGGANVLT TRBV12-3/TRBV12-4 NA
AISGDNQPQH TRBV10-3 many
ASSADWGVGYEQY TRBV6-4 few
ASSLQGADEQY TRBV5-1 many
ASSGTDQETQY TRBV9 NA
ASSPSLSASGVAYNEQF TRBV18 NA
ASSRTSGGAYEQY TRBV4-3 NA
ASSHRGTANYGYT TRBV4-1 few
ASSLQVYTGELF TRBV7-2 few
ASSYSQGKDTQY TRBV6-5 NA
ASSPLGVTGANVLT TRBV5-1 many
ASSLPGMGETQY TRBV5-1 NA
ASSLTGAEKLF TRBV5-1 NA
ASSLETGAEAF TRBV7-6 few
ASSLGTQGPDTQY TRBV5-1 few
ASSQERSGVGRWYEQY TRBV4-1 many
SVESGPDGYT TRBV29-1 NA
ASSWTAGSQETQY TRBV3-1 NA
SARAPSRGDEQY TRBV20-1 few
ASADGDETQY TRBV6-2/TRBV6-3 NA